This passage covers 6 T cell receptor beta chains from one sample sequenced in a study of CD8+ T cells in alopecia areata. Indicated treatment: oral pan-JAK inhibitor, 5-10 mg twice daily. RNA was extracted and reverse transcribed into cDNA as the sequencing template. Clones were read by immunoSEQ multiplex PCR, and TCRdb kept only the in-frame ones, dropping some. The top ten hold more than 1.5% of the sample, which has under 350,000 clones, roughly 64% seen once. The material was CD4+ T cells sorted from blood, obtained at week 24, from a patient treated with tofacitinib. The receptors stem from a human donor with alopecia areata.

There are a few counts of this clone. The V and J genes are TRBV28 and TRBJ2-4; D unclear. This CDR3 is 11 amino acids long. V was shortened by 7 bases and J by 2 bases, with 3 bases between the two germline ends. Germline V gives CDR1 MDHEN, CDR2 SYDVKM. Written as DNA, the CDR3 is TGTGCCAGCACATCCAAAAACATTCAGTACTTC. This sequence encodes CASTSKNIQYF.

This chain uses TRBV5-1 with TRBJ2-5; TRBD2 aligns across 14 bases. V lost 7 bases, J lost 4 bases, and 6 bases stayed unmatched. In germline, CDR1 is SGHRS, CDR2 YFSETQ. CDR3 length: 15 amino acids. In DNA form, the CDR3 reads TGCGCCAGCGTCCTCGGGACTAGCGGGGGAGAGACCCAGTACTTC. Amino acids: CASVLGTSGGETQYF.

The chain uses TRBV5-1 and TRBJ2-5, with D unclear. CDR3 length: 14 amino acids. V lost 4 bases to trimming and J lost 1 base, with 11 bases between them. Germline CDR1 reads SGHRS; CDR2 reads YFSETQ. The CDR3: CASSPAASQETQYF. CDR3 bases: TGCGCCAGCAGCCCGGCGGCCAGCCAAGAGACCCAGTACTTC.

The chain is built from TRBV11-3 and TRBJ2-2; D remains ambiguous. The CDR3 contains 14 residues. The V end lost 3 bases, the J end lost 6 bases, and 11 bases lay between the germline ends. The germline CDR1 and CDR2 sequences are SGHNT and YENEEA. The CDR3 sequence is CASSLSPISGELFF. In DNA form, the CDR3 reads TGTGCCAGCAGCTTGAGCCCGATATCCGGGGAGCTGTTTTTT.

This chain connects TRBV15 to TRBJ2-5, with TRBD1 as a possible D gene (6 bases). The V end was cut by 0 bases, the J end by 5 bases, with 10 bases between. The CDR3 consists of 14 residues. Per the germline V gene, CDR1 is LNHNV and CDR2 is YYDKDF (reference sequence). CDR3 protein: CATSREGGGETQYF. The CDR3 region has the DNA TGTGCCACCAGCAGAGAAGGGGGTGGGGAGACCCAGTACTTC.

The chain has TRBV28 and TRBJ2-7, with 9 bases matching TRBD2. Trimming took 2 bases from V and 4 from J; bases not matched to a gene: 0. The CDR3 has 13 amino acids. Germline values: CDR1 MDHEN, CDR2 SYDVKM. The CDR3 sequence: CASSLLAGYEQYF. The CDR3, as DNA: TGTGCCAGCAGTTTACTAGCGGGGTACGAGCAGTACTTC.